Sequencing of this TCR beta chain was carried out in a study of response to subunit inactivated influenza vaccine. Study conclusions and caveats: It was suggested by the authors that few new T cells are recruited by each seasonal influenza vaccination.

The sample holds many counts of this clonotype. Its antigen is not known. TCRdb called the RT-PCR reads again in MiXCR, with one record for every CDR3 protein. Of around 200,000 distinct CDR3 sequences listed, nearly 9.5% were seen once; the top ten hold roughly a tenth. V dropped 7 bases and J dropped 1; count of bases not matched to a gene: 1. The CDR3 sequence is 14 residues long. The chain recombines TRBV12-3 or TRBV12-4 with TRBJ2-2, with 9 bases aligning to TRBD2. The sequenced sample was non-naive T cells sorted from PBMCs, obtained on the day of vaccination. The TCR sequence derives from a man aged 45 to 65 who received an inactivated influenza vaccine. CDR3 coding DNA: TGTGCCAGCATAGCGGGAGTGAACACCGGGGAGCTGTTTTTT. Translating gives CASIAGVNTGELFF.